This TCR beta chain was recovered during a study of OX40 agonist ivuxolimab in advanced cancers. Study-level information: Treatment of patients was with ivuxolimab, an agonistic anti-OX40 (CD134) antibody.

Enrollment shut out patients with autoimmune disease history or systemic immunosuppression. V was cut by 4 bases and J by 2 bases, with 2 bases left in between. CDR3 length equals 12 residues. Per the germline V gene, CDR1 is SGHNT and CDR2 is YENEEA. The data were produced by immunoSEQ multiplex PCR, yet TCRdb's version contains in-frame clones alone and is incomplete. The sample shows some 39,000 clones, approximately 79% of them seen only once. The rearrangement joins TRBV11-3 to TRBJ2-2; D gene uncertain. Material: CD4+ or CD8+ T cells sorted from blood, obtained in a trial of the OX40 agonist ivuxolimab. This TCR was recovered from an adult with an advanced solid tumor such as melanoma, head and neck, liver or kidney cancer. For the CDR3, the DNA is TGTGCCAGCAGCTACAACACCGGGGAGCTGTTTTTT. Translation: CASSYNTGELFF.